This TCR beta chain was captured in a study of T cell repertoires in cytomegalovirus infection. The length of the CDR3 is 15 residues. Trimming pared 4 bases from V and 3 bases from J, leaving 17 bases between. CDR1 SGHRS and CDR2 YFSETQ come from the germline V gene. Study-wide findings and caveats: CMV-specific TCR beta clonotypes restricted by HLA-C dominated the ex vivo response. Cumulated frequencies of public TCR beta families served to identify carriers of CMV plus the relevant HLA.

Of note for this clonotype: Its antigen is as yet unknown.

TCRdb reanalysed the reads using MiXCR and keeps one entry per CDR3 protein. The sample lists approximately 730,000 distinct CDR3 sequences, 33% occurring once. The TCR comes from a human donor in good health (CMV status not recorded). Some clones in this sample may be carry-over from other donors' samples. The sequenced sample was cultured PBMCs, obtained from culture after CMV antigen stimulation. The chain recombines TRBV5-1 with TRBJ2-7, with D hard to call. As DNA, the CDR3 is TGCGCCAGCAGCCCGAATTATCCCGGCCACTACGAGCAGTACTTC. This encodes CASSPNYPGHYEQYF.